This T cell receptor beta chain came from a study of early T cells in non-severe SARS-CoV-2 infection. This clonotype has just a few counts. The TCR library protocol attached unique molecular identifiers to the individual cDNA molecules. TCRdb re-called the 5' RACE reads through MiXCR, storing one row per CDR3 protein. The sample carries tens of thousands of distinct CDR3 sequences, around 13% recorded once. The CDR3 totals 17 residues. J gave up 0 bases and V 0 bases, and 2 bases lay outside the gene matches. Per germline, CDR1 MNHEY and CDR2 SVGAGI. The receptor was derived from an adult who was a healthcare worker with PCR-confirmed SARS-CoV-2 infection or an uninfected control (not recorded which). The sample consisted of whole blood. This sequence joins TRBV6-5 and TRBJ2-6, with 7 bases identical to TRBD1. The CDR3 reads CASSYSGQASGANVLTF. DNA of the CDR3: TGTGCCAGCAGTTACTCTGGACAGGCCTCTGGGGCCAACGTCCTGACTTTC.